The following is a TCR beta chain sequence with its context. These data belong to a study of blood T cell repertoires in COVID-19. The germline V gene encodes CDR1 KGHSH and CDR2 LQKENI. CDR3 length equals 17 residues. Trimming pared 5 bases from V and 0 bases from J, leaving 16 bases between. In the authors' workflow: Counts of nucleated cells, estimated from reference gene primer amplification, were obtained. Generated by immunoSEQ multiplex PCR, the TCRdb table keeps only in-frame clones and is missing some. The V and J calls and clone size are taken from that table; D and trimming were inferred from the DNA. The repertoire holds about 130,000 clones, with 84% as singletons.

This chain joins TRBV18 and TRBJ1-4; D is possibly TRBD1 (5 bases). Material: peripheral blood. The clonotype comes from a woman aged 55-75 years with acute or convalescent COVID-19. The CDR3 DNA is TGTGCCAGCTCATCTTCAGGGAGGGTTGCAACTAATGAAAAACTGTTTTTT. Translated: CASSSSGRVATNEKLFF. The variable domain in full, with the rest retrieved from reference TRBV18 and TRBJ1-4, is NAGVMQNPRHLVRRRGQEARLRCSPMKGHSHVYWYRQLPEEGLKFMVYLQKENIIDESGMPKERFSAEFPKEGPSILRIQQVVRGDSAAYFCASSSSGRVATNEKLFFGSGTQLSVL.